One and the same sample provided the 20 T cell receptor beta chains below, sequenced in a study of cytomegalovirus exposure and HLA in healthy donors. It was with 60 Vbeta and 13 Jbeta primers that the PCR ran. This table comes from immunoSEQ multiplex PCR, and its TCRdb copy is limited to in-frame clones, with some not included. The table shows around 94,000 clones, with less than 85% occurring only once. Source material: PBMCs. These TCRs come from a woman in her sixties or seventies in good health and CMV-seropositive.

This clone appeared once. The genes are TRBV27 and TRBJ2-2; 8 positions match TRBD1. The V gene end was trimmed by 5 bases and the J gene end by 4 bases; junction bases not matched to a gene: 12. The CDR3 is made up of 17 amino acids. CDR1 and CDR2 from the germline V gene are MNHEY and SMNVEV (reference sequence). As DNA, the CDR3 is TGTGCCAGCAGTGTCACGCCGGACAGGGTGGGCACCGGGGAGCTGTTTTTT. Residues: CASSVTPDRVGTGELFF.

The chain employs TRBV30 and TRBJ1-5, with D possibly being TRBD1 (6 bases). The CDR3 extends over 14 amino acids. CDR1 is GTSNPN and CDR2 is SVGIG in the germline V gene (reference sequence). The V end was cut by 0 bases, the J end by 5 bases, with 11 bases between. CDR3 loop: CAWSVLAGDQPQHF. CDR3 nucleotides: TGTGCCTGGAGTGTACTGGCAGGGGATCAGCCCCAGCATTTT.

The gene calls are TRBV14 and TRBJ2-1, with TRBD2 matching 7 bases. This CDR3 contains 13 residues. Trimming took 0 bases from V and 15 from J; bases not matched to a gene: 8. Germline loops: CDR1 SGHDN, CDR2 FVKESK. CDR3 region: CASSQDPLAAGFF. The CDR3 DNA reads TGTGCCAGCAGCCAAGATCCCCTAGCGGCGGGGTTCTTC.

This clone was picked up one time. An end of the junction differs from the germline gene, which may be a read error. The gene calls are TRBV29-1 and TRBJ1-1; no clear D. The CDR3 length is 10 residues. Germline V CDR1 and CDR2: SQVTM, ANQGSEA. The CDR3 loop reads CSATVHGPHF. CDR3 sequence (DNA): TGCAGCGCCACAGTTCACGGTCCCCATTTT.

V and J are TRBV18 and TRBJ1-2; 10 bases fit TRBD1. This CDR3 contains 14 residues. Trimming removed 5 bases from V and 2 bases from J; junction bases left unmatched: 2. Germline loops: CDR1 KGHSH, CDR2 LQKENI. CDR3 sequence: CASSWGQGNYGYTF. In DNA, the CDR3 is TGTGCCAGCTCATGGGGACAGGGGAACTATGGCTACACCTTC.

The chain combines TRBV11-2 with TRBJ2-3; TRBD2 matches 7 bases. There are 15 residues in the CDR3. Losses at the gene ends were 8 bases for V and 2 bases for J; bases not matched to a gene: 10. Germline assignment: CDR1 SGHAT and CDR2 FQNNGV. CDR3: CASGVLSGFTDTQYF. The CDR3 DNA reads as TGTGCCAGCGGGGTTCTTAGCGGGTTCACAGATACGCAGTATTTT.

The rearrangement joins TRBV5-1 to TRBJ2-5; D might be TRBD2 (6 bases). The better agreement between TRBJ2-7 and the DNA end casts doubt on the J call. Germline V gene lookup returns CDR1 SGHRS and CDR2 YFSETQ. The CDR3 is 13 residues long. CDR3 bases: TGCGCCAGCAGTAAGGGCGGGACTTACGAGCAGTACTTC. Its translation is CASSKGGTYEQYF.

This chain links TRBV7-9 with TRBJ2-7, with 7 bases matching TRBD1. CDR3 size: 12 residues. Germline CDR1 is SEHNR and CDR2 is FQNEAQ (reference sequence). V lost 6 bases to trimming and J lost 3 bases; unmatched junction nucleotides: 2. CDR3 DNA: TGTGCCAGCAGTTGGACAGGCTACGAGCAGTACTTC. Protein sequence: CASSWTGYEQYF.

Concerning this clone itself: At one of its ends the junction is not consistent with the germline gene, which may arise from a read error. The V and J genes are TRBV25-1 and TRBJ1-1, with D hard to call. The CDR3 totals 14 residues. Germline-derived CDR1 and CDR2 are MGHDK and SYGVNS. The DNA for the CDR3 is TGTGCCAGCACCGGCCGGGGAACGAACGCTGAAGCTTTCTTT. Translating it yields CASTGRGTNAEAFF. The full variable domain, in which reference TRBV25-1 and TRBJ1-1 provide the parts outside the CDR3, is EADIYQTPRYLVIGTGKKITLECSQTMGHDKMYWYQQDPGMELHLIHYSYGVNSTEKGDLSSESTVSRIRTEHFPLTLESARPSHTSQYLCASTGRGTNAEAFFGQGTRLTVV.

This clone was counted a few times. The chain uses TRBV5-1 and TRBJ2-2; D unclear. The CDR3 length is 14 residues. Germline CDR1 reads SGHRS; CDR2 reads YFSETQ. The V gene lost 0 bases and the J gene lost 1 base, with 4 bases spanning the gap. The CDR3 sequence: CASSLDGNTGELFF. The CDR3 nucleotides read TGCGCCAGCAGCTTGGACGGGAACACCGGGGAGCTGTTTTTT.

The rearrangement links TRBV5-4 to TRBJ2-7, with 7 bases that match TRBD2. Unmatched junction bases numbered 6, after V lost 0 bases and J lost 3 bases. CDR1 and CDR2 from the germline V gene are SGHNT and YYREEE (reference sequence). The CDR3 totals 15 residues. The CDR3 DNA reads TGTGCCAGCAGCTTGGCCCAGCGGGGCAACTACGAGCAGTACTTC. It yields the protein CASSLAQRGNYEQYF.

The V and J genes are TRBV7-9 and TRBJ2-7; 8 nucleotides align to TRBD2. Germline-derived CDR1 and CDR2 are SEHNR and FQNEAQ (reference sequence). The CDR3 is made up of 17 amino acids. J was trimmed by 2 bases and V by 3 bases; bases with no gene match: 12. The CDR3 is CASSLSGVPAGAYEQYF. The CDR3 bases are TGTGCCAGCAGCTTGTCGGGGGTCCCAGCGGGAGCCTACGAGCAGTACTTC.

The V call is TRBV7-3, the J call TRBJ2-2; 15 bases map to TRBD2. CDR3 size: 18 residues. Germline V gene lookup returns CDR1 SGHTA and CDR2 FQGTGA. The ends lost 4 bases at V and 5 bases at J; junction bases unmatched: 8. CDR3 in DNA: TGTGCCAGCAGCTCCGGGACTAGCGGGAGGTTTGGGACCGGGGAGCTGTTTTTT. This translates into CASSSGTSGRFGTGELFF.

The genes are TRBV28 and TRBJ2-7; weak D call: TRBD2 (6 bases). Trimming cost V 6 bases and J 3 bases, with 9 bases left between them. The CDR3 totals 12 residues. The germline gives CDR1 MDHEN, CDR2 SYDVKM. This CDR3 is CASRRGDYEQYF. Here the CDR3 DNA reads TGTGCCAGCAGGCGGGGCGACTACGAGCAGTACTTC.

The chain carries TRBV30 and TRBJ1-1; tentatively, D is TRBD1 (5 bases). In germline, CDR1 is GTSNPN, CDR2 SVGIG (reference sequence). Trimming took off 3 bases at V and 10 bases at J, with 21 bases between the two ends. The CDR3 runs 14 residues. Here the CDR3 reads CAWRLGRVGLGAFF. CDR3 bases: TGTGCCTGGAGATTGGGCAGGGTCGGGTTGGGAGCTTTCTTT.

This clone was detected a few times. The J gene is TRBJ2-1, the V gene TRBV19, with TRBD1 matching over 8 bases. The CDR3 is 17 amino acids. V shed 4 bases and J 6 bases; nucleotides not matched to a gene: 14. Germline V CDR1 and CDR2: LNHDA, SQIVND (reference sequence). The DNA for the CDR3 is TGTGCCAGTAGTACCCCTTCCCGGACAGGGAAGGGCAATGAGCAGTTCTTC. As protein: CASSTPSRTGKGNEQFF.

This chain uses TRBV18 with TRBJ2-1; 7 bases align to TRBD2. CDR3 length: 14 amino acids. The V and J ends lost 2 bases and 7 bases, in that order; junction bases with no gene match: 5. CDR1 is KGHSH and CDR2 is LQKENI in the germline V gene. CDR3: CASSPRTRDNEQFF. The CDR3 DNA is TGTGCCAGCTCACCAAGGACTAGAGATAATGAGCAGTTCTTC. Based on the CDR3 plus reference TRBV18 and TRBJ2-1, the full variable domain is NAGVMQNPRHLVRRRGQEARLRCSPMKGHSHVYWYRQLPEEGLKFMVYLQKENIIDESGMPKERFSAEFPKEGPSILRIQQVVRGDSAAYFCASSPRTRDNEQFFGPGTRLTVL.

This chain links TRBV29-1 with TRBJ2-3; 8 nucleotides match TRBD2. Per germline, CDR1 SQVTM and CDR2 ANQGSEA. J lost 8 bases, V lost 4 bases, and 8 bases had no gene match. This CDR3 contains 13 residues. CDR3 loop: CSVAASGQGTQYF. The DNA of the CDR3 is TGCAGCGTTGCTGCTAGCGGGCAGGGTACGCAGTATTTT.

This clone was found once. The gene calls are TRBV5-4 and TRBJ2-3; 8 positions agree with TRBD2. This CDR3 has 15 residues. V lost 2 bases, J lost 6 bases, and 8 bases stayed unmatched. Germline assignment: CDR1 SGHNT and CDR2 YYREEE (reference sequence). The CDR3 here is CASSFGRGLWDTQYF. CDR3 nucleotide sequence: TGTGCCAGCAGCTTCGGGAGGGGCTTGTGGGATACGCAGTATTTT.

V is TRBV7-8 and J is TRBJ2-7; no clear D. The CDR3 is 11 residues long. Germline values: CDR1 SGHVS, CDR2 FQNEAQ. Between the trimmed V and J ends, which lost 5 bases and 5 bases, there was a span of 7 bases. CDR3 in DNA: TGTGCCAGCAGCGCCAGAAACGAGCAGTACTTC. It specifies CASSARNEQYF.